The clone carrying this T cell receptor beta chain was counted only a few times. The entry originates in a study of T cell changes during pregnancy in multiple sclerosis. Sequencing was performed with immunoSEQ multiplex PCR; in TCRdb, only in-frame clones are kept and a portion is missing. The sample gives 30,000 to 35,000 clones, roughly nine tenths of which show up once; around 8.3% is in the top ten. The sequence came from a female donor with multiple sclerosis, enrolled in a pregnancy study. The specimen was CD8+ T cells from peripheral blood mononuclear cells, collected before pregnancy.

CDR3 amino acids: CASRWQIPNQPQHF. CDR3 DNA sequence: TGTGCCAGCAGATGGCAGATCCCCAATCAGCCCCAGCATTTT. The chain recombines TRBV28 with TRBJ1-5; D unresolved. Trimming took 6 bases from V and 3 from J, leaving 12 bases between them. There are 14 residues in the CDR3. Per the germline V gene, CDR1 is MDHEN and CDR2 is SYDVKM.